This TCR beta chain was identified in a study of metastatic and nonmetastatic thyroid tumors. Across the study: Thyroid patients, malignant and benign, had repertoires compared across blood and tumor or nodule tissue.

TCRdb re-called the PCR reads through MiXCR. The repertoire consists of approximately 17,000 clones, with about a quarter occurring once and the leading ten covering approximately 9.9%. Each patient came to thyroid surgery without any prior treatment (of any kind). Sequences were obtained from blood. This clonotype originated in a male donor with papillary thyroid cancer or a benign thyroid nodule (not recorded which). Some clones in this sample may be carry-over from other donors' samples.

The CDR3 protein is CAWSVQGGADTGELFF. In DNA form, the CDR3 reads TGTGCCTGGAGTGTTCAGGGCGGGGCTGACACCGGGGAGCTGTTTTTT. V is TRBV30 and J is TRBJ2-2, with a weak D call TRBD2 (6 bases). Trimming pared 0 bases from V and 3 bases from J, leaving 14 bases between. Per the germline V gene, CDR1 is GTSNPN and CDR2 is SVGIG (reference sequence). The CDR3 has 16 residues.